This passage covers 21 T cell receptor beta chains from one sample sequenced in a study of brain metastases from non-small cell lung cancer. The protocol was immunoSEQ multiplex PCR, while the TCRdb copy is restricted to in-frame clones and leaves out a portion. The table lists fewer than 3,500 clones, roughly 95% of them singletons. The sequencing input was tumor-adjacent normal tissue. These receptors were collected from a donor over 35 with non-small cell lung cancer.

The gene calls are TRBV5-1 and TRBJ2-7; D gene ambiguous. Between the trimmed V and J ends, which lost 0 bases and 5 bases, there was a span of 9 bases. The CDR3 contains 13 residues. CDR1 SGHRS and CDR2 YFSETQ come from the germline V gene. CDR3 nucleotides: TGCGCCAGCAGCTTGGGGCAGAACAACGAGCAGTACTTC. It codes for CASSLGQNNEQYF.

The genes are TRBV4-3 and TRBJ2-3, with D possibly called TRBD1 or TRBD2 (5 bases each). Germline loops: CDR1 LGHNA, CDR2 YSLEER. V lost 0 bases and J lost 6, with 16 bases in between. The CDR3 is 16 residues long. CDR3 loop: CASSQEGRTTVDTQYF. CDR3 bases: TGCGCCAGCAGCCAAGAGGGACGTACGACAGTGGATACGCAGTATTTT.

The chain uses TRBV7-9 and TRBJ1-1; D remains ambiguous. The CDR3 extends over 14 amino acids. V was trimmed by 4 bases and J by 0 bases, leaving 9 bases between them. Looked up from germline, CDR1 is SEHNR and CDR2 is FQNEAQ (reference sequence). CDR3 coding DNA: TGTGCCAGCAGCTATAGTGGGCTGAACACTGAAGCTTTCTTT. Amino acid sequence: CASSYSGLNTEAFF.

CDR3 amino acids: CASGLGLAEGEQFF. The CDR3 coding sequence is TGTGCTAGTGGTTTGGGACTAGCGGAGGGTGAGCAGTTCTTC. The chain joins TRBV12-5 to TRBJ2-1, with 9 bases aligning to TRBD2. This CDR3 is built from 14 residues. The J segment lost 9 bases and the V segment lost 1 base, leaving 4 bases of the junction unmatched. Germline CDR1 is LGHNT and CDR2 is FRNRAP.

This CDR3 is CASSYGRGLPGELFF. CDR3 sequence (DNA): TGTGCCAGCAGTTACGGCAGGGGGCTGCCCGGGGAGCTGTTTTTT. V usage is TRBV6-2 or TRBV6-3 and J usage is TRBJ2-2; 8 nucleotides line up with TRBD1. The length of the CDR3 is 15 residues. Losses at the gene ends were 2 bases for V and 6 bases for J; bases not matched to a gene: 5. Germline V gene sequence: CDR1 MNHEY, CDR2 SVGEGT.

Written as DNA, the CDR3 is TGTGCCAGCAGTCCCCTGAGACGGGGCCTAGCCAAAAACATTCAGTACTTC. It codes for CASSPLRRGLAKNIQYF. The V gene is TRBV6-4, the J gene TRBJ2-4; D tentatively reads TRBD1 or TRBD2 (5 bases each). The CDR3 totals 17 residues. Germline assignment: CDR1 MRHNA and CDR2 SNTAGT. V lost 5 bases to trimming and J lost 0 bases, with 17 bases between them.

This clone was picked up one time. V and J are TRBV12-5 and TRBJ2-7, with TRBD1 identical over 11 bases. The CDR3 has 16 amino acids. Germline assignment: CDR1 LGHNT and CDR2 FRNRAP. With V trimmed by 1 base and J by 7 bases, 9 bases remained unmatched. CDR3 region: CASGLATGTGGREQYF. The CDR3 DNA sequence: TGTGCTAGTGGTTTGGCGACCGGGACAGGGGGTCGAGAGCAGTACTTC. Full variable domain (outside the CDR3, taken from reference TRBV12-5 and TRBJ2-7): DARVTQTPRHKVTEMGQEVTMRCQPILGHNTVFWYRQTMMQGLELLAYFRNRAPLDDSGMPKDRFSAEMPDATLATLKIQPSEPRDSAVYFCASGLATGTGGREQYFGPGTRLTVT.

This chain joins TRBV6-4 and TRBJ2-7, with D possibly matching TRBD1 (5 bases). The V gene lost 0 bases and the J gene lost 3 bases, with 24 bases spanning the gap. The V gene's germline CDR1 is MRHNA and CDR2 SNTAGT. The CDR3 has 19 amino acids. The CDR3 spells CASSDSSLTVAPHVYEQYF. The CDR3 region has the DNA TGTGCCAGCAGTGACTCGAGTCTGACAGTCGCGCCCCATGTCTACGAGCAGTACTTC.

The chain joins TRBV6-2 or TRBV6-3 to TRBJ2-6; either TRBD1 or TRBD2 may supply D (5 bases each). Germline lookup yields CDR1 MNHEY and CDR2 SVGEGT. The CDR3 loop spans 17 amino acids. The germline V and J ends were trimmed by 4 bases and 0 bases, with 13 bases remaining between them. Here the CDR3 reads CASSSRGTISGANVLTF. CDR3 nucleotides: TGTGCCAGCAGTTCGCGAGGGACCATCTCTGGGGCCAACGTCCTGACTTTC.

Of note for this clone: At one end, the junction sequence differs from germline, possibly due to a read error. The rearrangement links TRBV30 to TRBJ2-7; 10 bases agree with TRBD1. In germline, CDR1 is GTSNPN, CDR2 SVGIG (reference sequence). The CDR3 has 14 residues. The CDR3 protein is CTWSHGTGVHEQYF. CDR3 nucleotide sequence: TGTACCTGGAGTCATGGGACAGGGGTCCACGAGCAGTACTTC.

The rearrangement links TRBV19 to TRBJ2-2; 7 nucleotides line up with TRBD1. This CDR3 region has 15 residues. Germline V gene lookup returns CDR1 LNHDA and CDR2 SQIVND (reference sequence). J was trimmed by 0 bases and V by 5 bases; bases with no gene match: 3. This CDR3 is CASSVQGANTGELFF. Written as DNA, the CDR3 is TGTGCCAGTAGTGTCCAGGGGGCGAACACCGGGGAGCTGTTTTTT.

This chain joins TRBV19 and TRBJ1-5; no clear D. With 8 bases removed from V and 0 bases from J, the gap between germline ends came to 8 bases. Germline loops: CDR1 LNHDA, CDR2 SQIVND (reference sequence). The CDR3 runs to 13 residues. This CDR3 is CASGGTSNQPQHF. CDR3 sequence (DNA): TGTGCCAGTGGAGGCACTAGCAATCAGCCCCAGCATTTT.

The chain has TRBV15 and TRBJ2-3, with D perhaps TRBD2 (6 bases). The CDR3 runs to 17 residues. CDR1 and CDR2 from the germline V gene are LNHNV and YYDKDF (reference sequence). Trimming removed 3 bases from V and 1 base from J, with 17 bases in between. Here the CDR3 DNA reads TGTGCCACCAGCAGGGGATTTGGAGGGCAGGGCACAGATACGCAGTATTTT. It codes for CATSRGFGGQGTDTQYF.

This clone appeared a single time. This sequence joins TRBV19 and TRBJ2-4; D remains unclear. Trimming took 4 bases from V and 6 from J, leaving 7 bases between them. Per the germline V gene, CDR1 is LNHDA and CDR2 is SQIVND (reference sequence). This CDR3 has 12 amino acids. CDR3 residues: CASSTLGNIQYF. In DNA, the CDR3 is TGTGCCAGTAGTACCCTAGGAAACATTCAGTACTTC.

Comments on this clone: Sequence at one end of the junction differs from germline and may be a read error. This chain uses TRBV6-4 with TRBJ2-1; 10 bases line up with TRBD2. The CDR3 is 14 residues long. The germline gives CDR1 MRHNA, CDR2 SNTAGT. The CDR3 DNA sequence: TGTGCCAGCAGCGCCGAACTAGCGGGGAGCAAGTGGCTCTTC. Amino acid sequence: CASSAELAGSKWLF.

The rearrangement joins TRBV7-9 to TRBJ2-7, with TRBD1 matching 10 bases. Trimming cost V 7 bases and J 4 bases; bases outside gene matches: 13. This CDR3 region has 16 residues. Germline V lookup: CDR1 SEHNR, CDR2 FQNEAQ (reference sequence). The CDR3 sequence is CASTNQGGTGVYEQYF. In nucleotides, the CDR3 is TGTGCCAGCACCAACCAGGGTGGGACAGGGGTATACGAGCAGTACTTC.

This chain joins TRBV18 and TRBJ2-2; D is unclear. This CDR3 contains 16 residues. V was clipped by 3 bases and J by 1 base, with 12 bases between them. Germline V gene data show CDR1 as KGHSH and CDR2 as LQKENI. DNA of the CDR3: TGTGCCAGCTCACCCTGGGGATCGGAGAACACCGGGGAGCTGTTTTTT. Translation: CASSPWGSENTGELFF. Full variable domain (outside the CDR3, taken from reference TRBV18 and TRBJ2-2): NAGVMQNPRHLVRRRGQEARLRCSPMKGHSHVYWYRQLPEEGLKFMVYLQKENIIDESGMPKERFSAEFPKEGPSILRIQQVVRGDSAAYFCASSPWGSENTGELFFGEGSRLTVL.

This chain uses TRBV5-1 with TRBJ1-1; weak D call: TRBD1 (5 bases). The CDR3 contains 14 residues. V dropped 2 bases and J dropped 0 bases, with 8 bases sitting between them. Germline CDR1 is SGHRS and CDR2 is YFSETQ. The CDR3 nucleotides read TGCGCCAGCAGCTTAGGGGCTATGAACACTGAAGCTTTCTTT. Protein product: CASSLGAMNTEAFF.

Points on this clone: This sample includes further DNA sequences coding for the same CDR3. The CDR3 sequence: CASSNGETQYF. The DNA of the CDR3 is TGTGCCAGCTCGAACGGGGAGACCCAGTACTTC. J is TRBJ2-5 and V is TRBV6-4; D ambiguous. Germline assignment: CDR1 MRHNA and CDR2 SNTAGT. The CDR3 sequence is 11 residues long. Trimming pared 8 bases from V and 5 bases from J, leaving 9 bases between.

DNA of the CDR3: TGTGCCAGCAGCTTAAGCAGGGCTGGGGCCAACGTCCTGACTTTC. Its protein product is CASSLSRAGANVLTF. The V and J genes are TRBV5-5 and TRBJ2-6; a weak D match, TRBD1 (5 bases). CDR1 and CDR2 (germline): SGHKS, YYEKEE (reference sequence). V was pared by 2 bases and J by 2 bases, with 8 bases between. The CDR3 extends over 15 amino acids.

This chain links TRBV21-1 with TRBJ2-1; the table calls TRBD1, which could not be checked here. TRBV21-1 is a known pseudogene. CDR3 length equals 17 residues. The CDR3 reads CATRGSDTGPKNNEQFF. As DNA, the CDR3 is TGTGCCACTAGGGGGTCTGACACGGGACCAAAAAACAATGAGCAGTTCTTC.